This TCR beta chain was documented in a study of prognosis after radiotherapy for stage I lung cancer. Study as a whole: The period between early 2018 and January 2019 saw the enrollment of stage I non-small cell lung cancer patients. Oligometastatic NSCLC after surgical resection of the primary tumor was present in 4 or 5 patients, while newly diagnosed primary stage I lung tumors were present in approximately 15.

This clonotype has at least ten counts. It was by two-round multiplex PCR that TCR beta CDR3 was amplified from genomic DNA. Amplification in first-round PCR relied on primers specific to each TRBV and TRBJ gene. PCR's second round employed universal primers. One entry per CDR3 protein, called by TCRdb with MiXCR from the multiplex PCR reads. This sample has about 26,000 distinct CDR3 sequences; around 30% occur once, and the top ten carry 35%. The receptor was derived from a donor at least 50 years old with non-small cell lung cancer. The source was PBMCs, collected before or after stereotactic body radiation therapy (not recorded which).

The CDR3 spells CASSLQGNANYGYTF. In nucleotides, the CDR3 is TGCGCCAGCAGCTTACAGGGTAATGCTAACTATGGCTACACCTTC. The chain has TRBV5-1 and TRBJ1-2, with D perhaps matching TRBD1 (6 bases). The ends were cut back, 2 bases at V and 0 bases at J, with 11 bases in the middle. The V gene's germline CDR1 is SGHRS and CDR2 YFSETQ. This CDR3 region has 15 residues.